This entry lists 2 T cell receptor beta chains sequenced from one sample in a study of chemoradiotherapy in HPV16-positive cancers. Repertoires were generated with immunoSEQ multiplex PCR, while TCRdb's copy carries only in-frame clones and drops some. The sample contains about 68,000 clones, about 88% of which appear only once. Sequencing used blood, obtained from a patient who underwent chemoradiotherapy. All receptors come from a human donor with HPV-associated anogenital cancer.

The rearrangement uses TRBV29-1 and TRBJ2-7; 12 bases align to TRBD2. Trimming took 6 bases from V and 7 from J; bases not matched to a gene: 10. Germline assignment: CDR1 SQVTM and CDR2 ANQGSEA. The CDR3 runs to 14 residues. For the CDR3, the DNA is TGCAGCGTCTCCACGACTAGCGGGGGAAAGGAGCAGTACTTC. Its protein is CSVSTTSGGKEQYF.

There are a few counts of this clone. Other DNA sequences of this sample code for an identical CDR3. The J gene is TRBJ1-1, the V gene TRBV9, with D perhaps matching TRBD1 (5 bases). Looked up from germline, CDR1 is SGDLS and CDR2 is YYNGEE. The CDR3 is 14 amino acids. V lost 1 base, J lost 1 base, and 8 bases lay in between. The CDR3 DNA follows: TGTGCCAGCAGCGTATACGGGGCGAACACTGAAGCTTTCTTT. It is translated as CASSVYGANTEAFF.